This T cell receptor (beta chain) came from a study of T cell responses to AZD1222 COVID-19 vaccine. Study observations and caveats: White British donors predominated, females outnumbered males, and clonal diversity was possibly underestimated. Among vaccine-associated CD4 TCRs, coverage spanned spike, with dominance at 160-218 and 743-854.

In germline, CDR1 is LGHDT, CDR2 YNNKEL (reference sequence). The length of the CDR3 is 15 residues. Some clones are missing from TCRdb's copy, which holds only in-frame ones; the method was immunoSEQ multiplex PCR. Seen here are some 69,000 clones, around four fifths observed once, and the top ten hold around 25%. In the case of this clone: Its target is not known. A much larger clone lies one base from this, so it may be a read error.

The sample here was peripheral blood, taken 28 days after the second AZD1222 dose. The sequence came from an adult who received the AZD1222 COVID-19 vaccine. The chain has TRBV3-1 (or the pseudogene TRBV3-2) and TRBJ2-7, with 12 bases lining up with TRBD1. The DNA for the CDR3 is TGTGCCAGCAGCCAAGTCGGGACAGGGGGCGCCGAGCAGTGCTTC. Its translation is CASSQVGTGGAEQCF.